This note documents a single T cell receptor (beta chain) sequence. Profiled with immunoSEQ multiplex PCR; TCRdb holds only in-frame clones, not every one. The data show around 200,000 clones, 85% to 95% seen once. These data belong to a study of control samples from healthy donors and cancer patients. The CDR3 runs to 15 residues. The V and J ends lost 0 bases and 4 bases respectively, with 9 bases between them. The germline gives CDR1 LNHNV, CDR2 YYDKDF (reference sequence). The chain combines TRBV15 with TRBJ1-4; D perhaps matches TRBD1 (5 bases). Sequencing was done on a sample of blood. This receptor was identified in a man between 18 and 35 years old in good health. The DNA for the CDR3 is TGTGCCACCAGCAGAGATGGGCAGGGTAATGAAAAACTGTTTTTT. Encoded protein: CATSRDGQGNEKLFF.